The rows below give T cell receptor beta chains drawn from one sample of a study of cytomegalovirus exposure and HLA in healthy donors. Repertoires were generated with immunoSEQ multiplex PCR, while TCRdb's copy carries only in-frame clones and drops some. The sample gives more than 95,000 clones, about a tenth of which show up once; 5.5% to 7.5% is in the top ten. The sample consisted of PBMCs. The receptor set was obtained from a man in his forties in good health and CMV-seropositive. Both conserved end residues are part of each CDR3. A D gene is named only where the DNA matches it firmly. The size entry is marked missing in some rows and otherwise reads once, few, many or a size class.

TRBV28	-	-	TRBJ2-1	CASSFTGRAEQFF	TGTGCCAGCAGTTTCACAGGCAGGGCAGAGCAGTTCTTC
TRBV7-9	few	TRBD1	TRBJ2-5	CASSLYGQGQETQYF	TGTGCCAGCAGCTTATACGGACAGGGTCAAGAGACCCAGTACTTC
TRBV27	-	-	TRBJ2-2	CASSLSQGLDTGELFF	TGTGCCAGCAGTTTAAGTCAGGGACTGGACACCGGGGAGCTGTTTTTT
TRBV29-1	-	TRBD2	TRBJ2-2	CSVGGLAETTLTGELFF	TGCAGCGTAGGGGGACTAGCGGAGACTACTCTGACCGGGGAGCTGTTTTTT
TRBV7-8	few	-	TRBJ1-2	CASSLDTNYGYTF	TGTGCCAGCAGCTTAGACACTAACTATGGCTACACCTTC
TRBV5-1	few	-	TRBJ1-4	CASSLVRQTNEKLFF	TGCGCCAGCAGCTTGGTGAGACAGACTAATGAAAAACTGTTTTTT
TRBV5-6	few	TRBD2	TRBJ2-3	CASNLRTSAADTQYF	TGTGCCAGCAACCTAAGGACTAGCGCGGCAGATACGCAGTATTTT
TRBV6-5	few	-	TRBJ2-7	CASRRLSSSSYEQYF	TGTGCCAGCAGGCGGCTTAGCTCCAGTTCCTACGAGCAGTACTTC
TRBV5-1	-	TRBD1	TRBJ1-2	CASRRTGGTVGNYGYTF	TGCGCCAGCAGACGGACAGGGGGCACAGTTGGGAACTATGGCTACACCTTC
TRBV7-8	-	TRBD2	TRBJ2-3	CASSNRPLAGGSSTDTQYF	TGTGCCAGCAGCAATAGGCCGCTAGCGGGAGGTTCTAGCACAGATACGCAGTATTTT
TRBV11-3	few	-	TRBJ2-2	CASSLVLTGELFF	TGTGCCAGCAGCTTAGTTCTCACCGGGGAGCTGTTTTTT
TRBV4-1	few	-	TRBJ2-5	CASSQASGYGETQYF	TGCGCCAGCAGCCAGGCCAGCGGGTATGGGGAGACCCAGTACTTC
TRBV5-6	-	-	TRBJ2-1	CASSLPTGFGNEQFF	TGTGCCAGCAGCTTACCGACAGGATTCGGCAATGAGCAGTTCTTC
TRBV6-1	few	-	TRBJ2-7	CASWAGLPEQYF	TGTGCCAGCTGGGCGGGCCTCCCCGAGCAGTACTTC
TRBV6-1	few	TRBD1	TRBJ1-4	CASERGPANEKLFF	TGTGCCAGCGAAAGGGGGCCGGCTAATGAAAAACTGTTTTTT
TRBV9	-	TRBD1	TRBJ2-1	CASSNRDSSYNEQFF	TGTGCCAGCAGCAACCGGGACAGCTCCTACAATGAGCAGTTCTTC
TRBV15	-	TRBD2	TRBJ2-3	CATLLAGSTDTQYF	TGTGCCACTCTACTAGCGGGGAGCACAGATACGCAGTATTTT
TRBV27	-	-	TRBJ1-1	CASRNSQMNTEAFF	TGTGCCAGCAGGAACAGTCAAATGAACACTGAAGCTTTCTTT
TRBV27	-	-	TRBJ1-2	CASRQTVGGYTF	TGTGCCAGCAGACAGACAGTGGGGGGCTACACCTTC
TRBV11-2	-	TRBD2	TRBJ2-7	CASSTLAVWGEQYF	TGTGCCAGCAGCACTCTAGCGGTCTGGGGTGAGCAGTACTTC
TRBV10-2	-	TRBD1	TRBJ1-1	CASSDWTGAYGSTEAFF	TGCGCCAGCAGTGATTGGACAGGGGCGTACGGAAGCACTGAAGCTTTCTTT
TRBV7-2	few	-	TRBJ2-2	CASRYRGRETGELFF	TGTGCCAGCAGATATCGTGGACGGGAGACCGGGGAGCTGTTTTTT
TRBV27	-	-	TRBJ2-1	CASRRGHNEQFF	TGTGCCAGTCGCCGAGGCCATAATGAGCAGTTCTTC
TRBV7-8	-	-	TRBJ2-1	CASSLGLNPEEQFF	TGTGCCAGCAGCTTAGGACTAAACCCCGAGGAGCAGTTCTTC
TRBV13	few	-	TRBJ2-1	CASSLGSFYNEQFF	TGTGCCAGCAGCTTAGGATCGTTCTACAATGAGCAGTTCTTC
TRBV5-1	few	TRBD2	TRBJ2-3	CASSLTGLVGSTDTQYF	TGCGCCAGCAGCCTGACGGGACTAGTGGGGAGCACAGATACGCAGTATTTT
TRBV29-1	-	TRBD1	TRBJ1-2	CSVEVSGGSYGYTF	TGCAGCGTTGAGGTATCAGGGGGAAGCTATGGCTACACCTTC
TRBV2	few	-	TRBJ2-7	CASSEALLRHNYEQYF	TGTGCCAGCAGTGAAGCGCTTCTACGTCATAACTACGAGCAGTACTTC
TRBV9	-	TRBD2	TRBJ2-7	CASSPRLAVSYEQYF	TGTGCCAGCAGCCCCCGACTAGCGGTCTCCTACGAGCAGTACTTC
TRBV28	-	TRBD2	TRBJ2-3	CASTGGGGNTDTQYF	TGTGCCAGCACCGGGGGGGGAGGGAACACAGATACGCAGTATTTT
TRBV5-1	few	-	TRBJ2-6	CASSLGNSGANVLTF	TGCGCCAGCAGCCTCGGGAATTCTGGGGCCAACGTCCTGACTTTC
TRBV6-1	few	TRBD1	TRBJ2-7	CASSEMGQGYEQYF	TGTGCCAGCAGTGAAATGGGACAGGGCTACGAGCAGTACTTC
TRBV29-1	few	TRBD1	TRBJ2-4	CSVWGQGGQYF	TGCAGCGTGTGGGGACAGGGGGGACAGTACTTC
TRBV18	few	TRBD2	TRBJ2-3	CASSLGLAGGTDTQYF	TGTGCCAGCTCACTGGGACTAGCGGGAGGCACAGATACGCAGTATTTT
TRBV6-1	-	TRBD1	TRBJ2-5	CASRGDRYQETQYF	TGTGCCAGCAGGGGGGACAGGTACCAAGAGACCCAGTACTTC
TRBV9	-	-	TRBJ1-1	CASSKSGTNFEAFF	TGTGCCAGCTCGAAATCCGGGACAAACTTTGAAGCTTTCTTT
TRBV4-1	-	TRBD1	TRBJ2-5	CASSQTGGQALTQYF	TGCGCCAGCAGCCAAACCGGCGGACAGGCCCTGACCCAGTACTTC
TRBV2	-	-	TRBJ2-7	CASRRSGGVSGYEQYF	TGTGCCAGCAGGAGATCTGGCGGGGTCTCTGGCTACGAGCAGTACTTC
TRBV9	-	-	TRBJ1-5	CASTAGEDNQPQHF	TGTGCCAGCACTGCAGGGGAAGACAATCAGCCCCAGCATTTT
TRBV9	-	-	TRBJ1-3	CASSVGRLTDGNTIYF	TGTGCCAGCAGCGTAGGCAGGCTGACAGATGGAAACACCATATATTTT
TRBV5-1	few	TRBD2	TRBJ2-7	CASSFSRGGSSYEQYF	TGCGCCAGCAGCTTCTCTCGCGGGGGTTCCTCCTACGAGCAGTACTTC
TRBV7-6	-	-	TRBJ2-2	CASSPGLTGELFF	TGTGCCAGCAGCCCGGGACTTACCGGGGAGCTGTTTTTT
TRBV4-1	-	-	TRBJ1-2	CASSQSRRGGDYGYTF	TGCGCCAGCAGCCAATCCCGCAGAGGGGGTGACTATGGCTACACCTTC
TRBV2	few	TRBD2	TRBJ2-3	CASSASGTTDTQYF	TGTGCCAGCAGTGCTAGCGGGACGACAGATACGCAGTATTTT
TRBV27	many	-	TRBJ2-3	CASSLNLGQAADTQYF	TGTGCCAGCAGTTTAAATTTGGGACAAGCCGCTGATACGCAGTATTTT
TRBV2	few	-	TRBJ2-2	CASQWRGPGELFF	TGTGCCAGCCAATGGAGGGGTCCCGGGGAGCTGTTTTTT
TRBV28	-	TRBD2	TRBJ2-7	CASSSLAGALSEQYF	TGTGCCAGCAGTTCCCTAGCGGGGGCCCTTTCGGAGCAGTACTTC
TRBV29-1	few	TRBD2	TRBJ2-6	CSVEGTSGRTGANVLTF	TGCAGCGTTGAGGGGACTAGCGGGAGAACTGGGGCCAACGTCCTGACTTTC